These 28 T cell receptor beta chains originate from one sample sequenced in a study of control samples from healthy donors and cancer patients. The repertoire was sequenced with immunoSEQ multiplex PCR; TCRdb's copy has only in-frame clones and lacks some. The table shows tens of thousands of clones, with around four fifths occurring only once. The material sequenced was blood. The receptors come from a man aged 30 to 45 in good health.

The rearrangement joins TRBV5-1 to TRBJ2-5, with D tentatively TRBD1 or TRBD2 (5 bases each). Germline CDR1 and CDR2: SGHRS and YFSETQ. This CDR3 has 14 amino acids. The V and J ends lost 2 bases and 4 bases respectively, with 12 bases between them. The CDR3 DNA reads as TGCGCCAGCAGCTTAGGACGGGGACGAGAGACCCAGTACTTC. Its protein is CASSLGRGRETQYF.

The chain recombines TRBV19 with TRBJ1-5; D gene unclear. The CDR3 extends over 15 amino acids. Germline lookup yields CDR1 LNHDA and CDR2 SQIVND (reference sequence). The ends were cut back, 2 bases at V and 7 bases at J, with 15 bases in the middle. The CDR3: CASSINAGREQPQHF. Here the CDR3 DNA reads TGTGCCAGTAGTATAAACGCCGGGAGGGAACAGCCCCAGCATTTT.

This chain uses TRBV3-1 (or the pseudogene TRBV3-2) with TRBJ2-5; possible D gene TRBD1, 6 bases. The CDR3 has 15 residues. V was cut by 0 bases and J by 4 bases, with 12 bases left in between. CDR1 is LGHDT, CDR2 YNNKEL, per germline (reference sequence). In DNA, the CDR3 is TGTGCCAGCAGCCAAGAGGCCCAGGGGACAGAGACCCAGTACTTC. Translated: CASSQEAQGTETQYF.

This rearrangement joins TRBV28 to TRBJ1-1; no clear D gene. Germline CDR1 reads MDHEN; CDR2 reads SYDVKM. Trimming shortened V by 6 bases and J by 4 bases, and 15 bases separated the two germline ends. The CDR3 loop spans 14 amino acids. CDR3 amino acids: CASSPILPVTEAFF. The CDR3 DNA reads TGTGCCAGCAGCCCGATTTTACCGGTCACTGAAGCTTTCTTT.

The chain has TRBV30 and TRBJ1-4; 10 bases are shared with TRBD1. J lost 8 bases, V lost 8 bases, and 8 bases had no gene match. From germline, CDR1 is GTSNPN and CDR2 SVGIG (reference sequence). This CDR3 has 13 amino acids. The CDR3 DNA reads TGTGCCGGAACCGGGACAGGGGAGGAAAAACTGTTTTTT. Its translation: CAGTGTGEEKLFF.

This CDR3 is CASSWGQGTGYTF. CDR3 DNA sequence: TGTGCCAGCAGTTGGGGACAGGGGACTGGCTACACCTTC. V is TRBV12-3 or TRBV12-4 and J is TRBJ1-2; TRBD1 agrees at 10 bases. This CDR3 is 13 amino acids long. Germline trimming cut 4 bases from V and 7 bases from J; bases unmatched to any gene: 3.

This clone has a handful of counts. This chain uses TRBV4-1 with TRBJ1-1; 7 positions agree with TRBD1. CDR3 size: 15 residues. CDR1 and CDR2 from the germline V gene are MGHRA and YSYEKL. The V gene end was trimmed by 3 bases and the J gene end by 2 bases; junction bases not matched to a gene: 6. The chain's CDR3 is CASSQRQGGNTEAFF. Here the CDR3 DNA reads TGCGCCAGCAGCCAGAGACAGGGAGGAAACACTGAAGCTTTCTTT.

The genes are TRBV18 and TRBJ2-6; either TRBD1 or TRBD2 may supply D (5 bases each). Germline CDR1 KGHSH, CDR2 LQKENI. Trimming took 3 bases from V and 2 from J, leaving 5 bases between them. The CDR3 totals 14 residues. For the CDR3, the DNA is TGTGCCAGCTCACCGGGGGCTGGGGCCAACGTCCTGACTTTC. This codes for CASSPGAGANVLTF.

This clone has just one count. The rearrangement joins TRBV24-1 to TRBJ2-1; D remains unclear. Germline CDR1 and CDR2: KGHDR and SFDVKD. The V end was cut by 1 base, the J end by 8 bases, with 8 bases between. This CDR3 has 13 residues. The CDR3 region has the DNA TGTGCCACCAGTGATTTTATGCAGGATGAGCAGTTCTTC. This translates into CATSDFMQDEQFF.

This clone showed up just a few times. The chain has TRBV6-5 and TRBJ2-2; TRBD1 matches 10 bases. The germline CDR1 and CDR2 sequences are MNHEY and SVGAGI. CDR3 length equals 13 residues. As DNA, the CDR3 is TGTGCGTCCGGGACAGGGGACACCGGGGAGCTGTTTTTT. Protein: CASGTGDTGELFF.

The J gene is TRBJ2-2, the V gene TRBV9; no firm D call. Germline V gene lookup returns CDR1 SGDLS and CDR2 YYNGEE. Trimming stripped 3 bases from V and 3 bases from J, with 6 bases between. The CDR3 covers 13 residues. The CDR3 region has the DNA TGTGCCAGCAGCGGCCCCTACACCGGGGAGCTGTTTTTT. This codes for CASSGPYTGELFF.

This chain's CDR3 is CASSLGGQGAFGYTF. CDR3 sequence (DNA): TGTGCCAGCAGCTTAGGGGGACAGGGGGCGTTTGGCTACACCTTC. This rearrangement joins TRBV7-2 to TRBJ1-2; TRBD1 agrees at 12 bases. Germline trimming cut 1 base from V and 7 bases from J; bases unmatched to any gene: 4. The CDR3 sequence is 15 residues long. Germline CDR1 is SGHTA and CDR2 is FQGNSA.

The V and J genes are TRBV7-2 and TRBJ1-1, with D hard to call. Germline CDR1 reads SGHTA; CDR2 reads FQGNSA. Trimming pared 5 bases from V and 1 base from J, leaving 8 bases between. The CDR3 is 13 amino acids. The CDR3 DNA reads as TGTGCCAGCAGCGCGGACGGGAACACTGAAGCTTTCTTT. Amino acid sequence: CASSADGNTEAFF.

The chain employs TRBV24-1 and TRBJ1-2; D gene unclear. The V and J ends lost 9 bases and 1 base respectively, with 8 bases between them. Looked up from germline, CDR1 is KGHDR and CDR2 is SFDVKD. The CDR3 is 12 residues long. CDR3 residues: CATAGGNYGYTF. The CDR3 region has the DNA TGTGCCACCGCTGGCGGTAACTATGGCTACACCTTC.

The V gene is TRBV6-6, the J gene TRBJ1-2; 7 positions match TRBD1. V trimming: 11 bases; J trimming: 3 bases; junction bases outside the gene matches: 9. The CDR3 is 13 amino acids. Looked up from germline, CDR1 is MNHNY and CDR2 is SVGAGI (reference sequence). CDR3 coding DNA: TGTGCCGTACAGGGGAGAGTTTACTATGGCTACACCTTC. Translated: CAVQGRVYYGYTF.

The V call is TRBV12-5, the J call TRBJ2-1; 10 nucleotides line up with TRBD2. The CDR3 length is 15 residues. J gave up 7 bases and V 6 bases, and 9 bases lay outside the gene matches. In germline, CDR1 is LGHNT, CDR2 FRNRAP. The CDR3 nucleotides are TGTGCTAGTGGACTCAGCGGGGGGGCCACGAATGAGCAGTTCTTC. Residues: CASGLSGGATNEQFF.

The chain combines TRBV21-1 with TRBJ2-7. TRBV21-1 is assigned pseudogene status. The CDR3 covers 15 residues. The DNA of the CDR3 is TGTGCCAGCATACTCCCCTCTGACGGTACCTACGAGCAGTACTTC. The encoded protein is CASILPSDGTYEQYF.

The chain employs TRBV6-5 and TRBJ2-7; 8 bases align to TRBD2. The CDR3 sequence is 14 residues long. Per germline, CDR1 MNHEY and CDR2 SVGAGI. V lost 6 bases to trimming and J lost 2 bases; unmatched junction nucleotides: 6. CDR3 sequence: CASSVRGGAYEQYF. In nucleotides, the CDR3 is TGTGCCAGCAGCGTTCGGGGGGGTGCCTACGAGCAGTACTTC.

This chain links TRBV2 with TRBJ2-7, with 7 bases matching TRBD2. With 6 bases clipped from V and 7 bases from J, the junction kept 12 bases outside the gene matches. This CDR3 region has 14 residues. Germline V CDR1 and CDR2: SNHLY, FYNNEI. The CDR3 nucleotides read TGTGCCAGCAGGGAGGCTAGCGGTCCTTGGGAGCAGTACTTC. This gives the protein CASREASGPWEQYF.

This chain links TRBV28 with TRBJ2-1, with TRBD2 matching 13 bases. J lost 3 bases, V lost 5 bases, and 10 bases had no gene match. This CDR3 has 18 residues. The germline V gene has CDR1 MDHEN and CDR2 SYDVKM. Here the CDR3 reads CASSPDHGTSGVYNEQFF. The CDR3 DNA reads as TGTGCCAGCAGTCCCGACCATGGGACTAGCGGGGTCTACAATGAGCAGTTCTTC.

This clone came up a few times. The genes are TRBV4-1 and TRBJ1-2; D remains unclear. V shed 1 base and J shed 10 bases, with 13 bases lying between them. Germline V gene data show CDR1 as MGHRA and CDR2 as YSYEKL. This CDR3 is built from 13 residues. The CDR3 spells CASSQVLVSSYTF. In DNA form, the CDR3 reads TGCGCCAGCAGCCAAGTACTCGTTTCGTCCTACACCTTC.

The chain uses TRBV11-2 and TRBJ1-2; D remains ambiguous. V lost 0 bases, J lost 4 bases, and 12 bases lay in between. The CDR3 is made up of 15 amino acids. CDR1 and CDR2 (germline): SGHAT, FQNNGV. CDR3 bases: TGTGCCAGCAGCTTAGATCTGGGAATTGGCTATGGCTACACCTTC. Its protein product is CASSLDLGIGYGYTF.

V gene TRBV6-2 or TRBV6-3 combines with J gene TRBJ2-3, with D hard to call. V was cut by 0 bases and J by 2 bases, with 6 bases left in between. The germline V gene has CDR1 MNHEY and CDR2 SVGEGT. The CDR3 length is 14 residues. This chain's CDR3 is CASSYSTHTDTQYF. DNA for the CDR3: TGTGCCAGCAGTTACTCGACGCACACAGATACGCAGTATTTT.

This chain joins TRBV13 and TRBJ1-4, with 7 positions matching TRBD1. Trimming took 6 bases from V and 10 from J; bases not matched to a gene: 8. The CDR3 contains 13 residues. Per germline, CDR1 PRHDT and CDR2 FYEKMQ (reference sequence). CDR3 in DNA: TGTGCCAGCAGACGTACAGGGGAGCCAAAACTGTTTTTT. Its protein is CASRRTGEPKLFF. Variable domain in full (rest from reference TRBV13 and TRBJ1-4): AAGVIQSPRHLIKEKRETATLKCYPIPRHDTVYWYQQGPGQDPQFLISFYEKMQSDKGSIPDRFSAQQFSDYHSELNMSSLELGDSALYFCASRRTGEPKLFFGSGTQLSVL.

As DNA, the CDR3 is TGTGCCAGCAGTTACTCGATCCGACAGGGTATTCAGCCCCAGCATTTT. Encoded protein: CASSYSIRQGIQPQHF. The V and J genes are TRBV6-6 and TRBJ1-5; 7 bases are shared with TRBD1. CDR3 size: 16 residues. V lost 0 bases to trimming and J lost 6 bases; unmatched junction nucleotides: 8. From germline, CDR1 is MNHNY and CDR2 SVGAGI (reference sequence).

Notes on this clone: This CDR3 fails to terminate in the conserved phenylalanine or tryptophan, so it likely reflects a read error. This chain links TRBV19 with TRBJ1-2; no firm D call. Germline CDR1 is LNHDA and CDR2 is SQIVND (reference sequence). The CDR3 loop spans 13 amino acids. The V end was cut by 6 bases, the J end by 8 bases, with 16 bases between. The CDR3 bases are TGTGCCAGTAGCCGGACTTTTCTAGGGGGCTACACCCTC. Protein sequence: CASSRTFLGGYTL.

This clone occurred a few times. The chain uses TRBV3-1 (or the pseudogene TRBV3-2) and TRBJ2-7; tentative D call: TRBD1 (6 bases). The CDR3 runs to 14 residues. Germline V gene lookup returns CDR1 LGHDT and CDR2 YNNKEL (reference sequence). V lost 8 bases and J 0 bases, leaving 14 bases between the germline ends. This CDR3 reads CASVRPGHSYEQYF. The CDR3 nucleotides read TGTGCCAGCGTTCGACCGGGACACTCCTACGAGCAGTACTTC.

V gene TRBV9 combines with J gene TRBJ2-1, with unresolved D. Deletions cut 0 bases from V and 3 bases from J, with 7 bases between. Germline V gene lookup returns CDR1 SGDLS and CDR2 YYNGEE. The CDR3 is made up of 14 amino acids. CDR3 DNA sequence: TGTGCCAGCAGCGTAGATAACTTCTACAATGAGCAGTTCTTC. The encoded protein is CASSVDNFYNEQFF. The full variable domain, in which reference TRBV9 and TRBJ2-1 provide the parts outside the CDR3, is DSGVTQTPKHLITATGQRVTLRCSPRSGDLSVYWYQQSLDQGLQFLIQYYNGEERAKGNILERFSAQQFPDLHSELNLSSLELGDSALYFCASSVDNFYNEQFFGPGTRLTVL.